These 11 T cell receptor beta chains share one sample of origin, sequenced in a study of blood T cell repertoires in COVID-19. Sequenced by immunoSEQ multiplex PCR; TCRdb stores in-frame clones only, minus some. This table has 200,000 to 250,000 clones, approximately 90% appearing once. Material: peripheral blood. Receptors originate from a man aged 25-40 years with COVID-19, enrolled during active disease.

V is TRBV6-5 and J is TRBJ2-7, with 7 bases lining up with TRBD2. Germline V gene data show CDR1 as MNHEY and CDR2 as SVGAGI. J was trimmed by 2 bases and V by 7 bases; bases with no gene match: 8. The CDR3 loop spans 14 amino acids. The CDR3 region has the DNA TGTGCCAGCACTCTCGGGGGGACTACCTACGAGCAGTACTTC. Translated: CASTLGGTTYEQYF.

This clone turned up a few times. The rearrangement uses TRBV29-1 and TRBJ1-2; TRBD1 aligns across 7 bases. Germline CDR1 SQVTM, CDR2 ANQGSEA. V lost 3 bases to trimming and J lost 1 base; unmatched junction nucleotides: 5. This CDR3 spans 14 amino acids. The CDR3 region has the DNA TGCAGCGTTGACCGACAGGGTGGTAACTATGGCTACACCTTC. This sequence encodes CSVDRQGGNYGYTF.

This sequence joins TRBV28 and TRBJ2-2; unclear D gene. V was shortened by 5 bases and J by 6 bases, with 13 bases between the two germline ends. CDR3 length: 14 amino acids. Germline V gene data show CDR1 as MDHEN and CDR2 as SYDVKM. The CDR3 DNA follows: TGTGCCAGCAGTCTCCAGACTCTCGCCGGGGAGCTGTTTTTT. Protein product: CASSLQTLAGELFF.

This rearrangement joins TRBV11-2 to TRBJ2-7, with 9 nucleotides matching TRBD1. With 5 bases clipped from V and 7 bases from J, the junction kept 9 bases outside the gene matches. The CDR3 has 14 amino acids. CDR1 is SGHAT and CDR2 is FQNNGV in the germline V gene. In DNA form, the CDR3 reads TGTGCCAGCAGCCATCCGGGACAGGGACGAGAGCAGTACTTC. The encoded protein is CASSHPGQGREQYF.

The gene calls are TRBV10-3 and TRBJ1-1; D is possibly TRBD1 (5 bases). The V gene lost 6 bases and the J gene lost 0 bases, with 14 bases spanning the gap. Germline-derived CDR1 and CDR2 are ENHRY and SYGVKD. The CDR3 is 15 amino acids. The CDR3 sequence is CAISSPTGMNTEAFF. CDR3 bases: TGTGCCATCAGCTCCCCAACAGGCATGAACACTGAAGCTTTCTTT.

V gene TRBV12-5 combines with J gene TRBJ2-1; 8 bases align to TRBD2. The CDR3 is 16 amino acids. V gave up 6 bases and J gave up 5 bases; unmatched junction bases: 12. The germline V gene has CDR1 LGHNT and CDR2 FRNRAP. The CDR3 is CASGTTARGVDNEQFF. For the CDR3, the DNA is TGTGCTAGTGGGACGACTGCGCGGGGGGTCGACAATGAGCAGTTCTTC. The full variable domain, completed using reference TRBV12-5 and TRBJ2-1, is DARVTQTPRHKVTEMGQEVTMRCQPILGHNTVFWYRQTMMQGLELLAYFRNRAPLDDSGMPKDRFSAEMPDATLATLKIQPSEPRDSAVYFCASGTTARGVDNEQFFGPGTRLTVL.

The chain joins TRBV5-1 to TRBJ1-2, with a weak D call TRBD1 (6 bases). The germline V and J ends were trimmed by 5 bases and 6 bases, with 11 bases remaining between them. The CDR3 covers 12 residues. The germline CDR1 and CDR2 sequences are SGHRS and YFSETQ. The CDR3 bases are TGCGCCAGCAGTACAGGGCGGGATGGCTACACCTTC. Translating gives CASSTGRDGYTF.

This chain uses TRBV5-1 with TRBJ2-1; 11 bases are a match to TRBD2. There are 18 residues in the CDR3. The V segment lost 0 bases and the J segment 2 bases; nucleotides outside the gene matches: 7. The germline CDR1 and CDR2 sequences are SGHRS and YFSETQ. In nucleotides, the CDR3 is TGCGCCAGCAGCTTGGGACTAGCGGGACGGAAACCCTACAATGAGCAGTTCTTC. This codes for CASSLGLAGRKPYNEQFF.

The chain joins TRBV7-2 to TRBJ2-3; 9 nucleotides line up with TRBD2. Trimming removed 0 bases from V and 0 bases from J; junction bases left unmatched: 1. Germline-derived CDR1 and CDR2 are SGHTA and FQGNSA. The CDR3 length is 16 residues. This CDR3 is CASSLASGGSTDTQYF. Written as DNA, the CDR3 is TGTGCCAGCAGCTTAGCTAGCGGGGGAAGCACAGATACGCAGTATTTT.

This chain connects TRBV5-1 to TRBJ1-6; D unclear. The CDR3 spans 12 residues. Between the trimmed V and J ends, which lost 2 bases and 10 bases, there was a span of 7 bases. The germline CDR1 and CDR2 sequences are SGHRS and YFSETQ. In DNA, the CDR3 is TGCGCCAGCAGCTTATCGGGGTCACCCCTCCACTTT. Translation gives CASSLSGSPLHF.

This chain uses TRBV4-2 with TRBJ1-1; 7 positions match TRBD1. The CDR3 length is 13 residues. The V and J ends lost 4 bases and 4 bases, in that order; junction bases with no gene match: 3. The V gene's germline CDR1 is LGHNA and CDR2 YNFKEQ. CDR3: CASSPRQGTEAFF. The CDR3 bases are TGTGCCAGCAGCCCCCGACAGGGCACTGAAGCTTTCTTT.